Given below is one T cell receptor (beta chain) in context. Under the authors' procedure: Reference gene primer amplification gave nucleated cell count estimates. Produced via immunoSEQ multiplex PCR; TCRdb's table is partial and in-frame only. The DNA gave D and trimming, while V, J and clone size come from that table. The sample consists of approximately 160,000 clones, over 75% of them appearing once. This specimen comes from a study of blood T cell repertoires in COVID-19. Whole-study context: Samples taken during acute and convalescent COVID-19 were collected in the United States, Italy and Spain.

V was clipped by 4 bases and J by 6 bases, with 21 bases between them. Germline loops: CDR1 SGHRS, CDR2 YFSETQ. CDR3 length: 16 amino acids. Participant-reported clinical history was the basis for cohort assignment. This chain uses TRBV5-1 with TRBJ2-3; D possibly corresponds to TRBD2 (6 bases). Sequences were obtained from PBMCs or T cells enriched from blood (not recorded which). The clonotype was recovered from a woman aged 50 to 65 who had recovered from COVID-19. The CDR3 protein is CASSEGLPNRRDTQYF. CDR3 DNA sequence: TGCGCCAGCAGCGAGGGACTCCCCAACAGGCGTGATACGCAGTATTTT.